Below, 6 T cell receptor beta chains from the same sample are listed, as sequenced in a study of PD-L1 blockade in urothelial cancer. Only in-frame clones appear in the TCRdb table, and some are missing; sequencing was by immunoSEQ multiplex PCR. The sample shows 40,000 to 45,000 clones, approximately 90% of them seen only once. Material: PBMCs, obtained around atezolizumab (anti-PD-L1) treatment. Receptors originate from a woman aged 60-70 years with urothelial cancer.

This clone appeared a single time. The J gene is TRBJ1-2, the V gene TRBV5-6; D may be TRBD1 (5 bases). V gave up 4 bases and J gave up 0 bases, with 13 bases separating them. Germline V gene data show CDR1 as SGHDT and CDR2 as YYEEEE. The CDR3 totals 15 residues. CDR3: CASSRVGASNYGYTF. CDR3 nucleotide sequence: TGTGCCAGCAGCCGAGTTGGGGCCTCTAACTATGGCTACACCTTC.

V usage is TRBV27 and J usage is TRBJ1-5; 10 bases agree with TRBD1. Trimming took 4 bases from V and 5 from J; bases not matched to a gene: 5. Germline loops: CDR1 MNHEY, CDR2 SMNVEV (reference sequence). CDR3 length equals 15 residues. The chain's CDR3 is CASSSDRGQDQPQHF. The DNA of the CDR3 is TGTGCCAGCAGTTCAGACAGGGGGCAGGATCAGCCCCAGCATTTT.

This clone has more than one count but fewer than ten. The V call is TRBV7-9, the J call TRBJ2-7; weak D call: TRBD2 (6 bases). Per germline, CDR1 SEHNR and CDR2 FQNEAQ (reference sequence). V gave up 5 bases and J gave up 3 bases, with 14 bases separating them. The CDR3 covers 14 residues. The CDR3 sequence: CASSPRAGHYEQYF. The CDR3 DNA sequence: TGTGCCAGCAGCCCACGAGCGGGCCACTACGAGCAGTACTTC.

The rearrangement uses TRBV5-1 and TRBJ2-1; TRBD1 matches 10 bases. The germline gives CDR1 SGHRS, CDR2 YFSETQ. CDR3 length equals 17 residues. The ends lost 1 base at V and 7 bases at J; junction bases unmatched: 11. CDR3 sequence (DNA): TGCGCCAGCAGCTTGACTTTCTGGGACAGGGGCGGAAATGAGCAGTTCTTC. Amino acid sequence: CASSLTFWDRGGNEQFF.

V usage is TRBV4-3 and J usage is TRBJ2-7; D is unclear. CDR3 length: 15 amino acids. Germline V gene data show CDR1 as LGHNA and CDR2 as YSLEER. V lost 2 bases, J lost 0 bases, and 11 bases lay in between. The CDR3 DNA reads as TGCGCCAGCAGCCAACAAGCGAGTAGCTCCTACGAGCAGTACTTC. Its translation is CASSQQASSSYEQYF.

The chain's CDR3 is CASSETGVGYGYTF. For the CDR3, the DNA is TGTGCCAGTAGCGAGACAGGGGTTGGCTATGGCTACACCTTC. The J gene is TRBJ1-2, the V gene TRBV19; 8 nucleotides align to TRBD1. The CDR3 is 14 residues long. Germline loops: CDR1 LNHDA, CDR2 SQIVND (reference sequence). Unmatched junction bases numbered 7, after V lost 6 bases and J lost 4 bases.